This T cell receptor beta chain emerged from a study of T cell responses to AZD1222 COVID-19 vaccine (dated by TCRdb to the early 2020s). General notes on the study: AZD1222 recipients with second doses at about 4 weeks or about 12 weeks were pooled, because spike-specific TCR depth and breadth did not differ between schedules. Trial participants were enrolled by age into 18-55, 56-69 and 70-plus year subgroups, with 148, 28 and 57 TCR-sequenced participants respectively. A total of 233 trial participants underwent TCR sequencing, of whom around 200 received two doses of AZD1222 and around 25 received two doses of the MenACWY control vaccine.

The junction carries 9 bases between V and J, which are trimmed by 3 bases and 1 base respectively. As encoded in the germline V gene, CDR1 is SQVTM while CDR2 is ANQGSEA. The CDR3 measures 13 amino acids from cysteine to phenylalanine. The entry retains the CDR3 DNA only, 39 bases that are in frame from base 1. The CDR3 regions of human TCRbeta chains were analyzed by immunosequencing. As for how the authors treated the data: Repertoire TCRs were checked for matches against a reference library of SARS-CoV-2-specific TCRs that had been generated using the MIRA antigen-specificity platform. Breadth was defined as the fraction of unique TCRs that were SARS-CoV-2-associated, and depth was defined as the fraction of total T cells that were SARS-CoV-2-associated. Using the MIRA data, each spike-specific TCR was assigned both to the spike region to which the TCR was reactive and to a CD4 or CD8 class. Log10-transformed breadth and depth values were compared by one-way ANOVA with Sidak's multiple comparisons tests. TCRdb retrieved this table from immuneACCESS and kept in-frame rearrangements only. Not all clones are present; in checked studies, unresolved V genes account for under half, and no reason is known for the remainder. The V and J calls and the clone size are those of that table, but D and trimming were determined from the DNA. This sample has around 99,000 clones in its table, and around nine tenths of those were observed once. Roughly 13% of the sample rests with the top ten.

Of note for this clone: The antigen it binds to is not known. The sample holds no much larger clone one base away, and base qualities are not on file. This sample includes further DNA sequences coding for the same CDR3.

The paper's findings and limits, for the study overall: Spike-specific TCR breadth and depth rose significantly after two AZD1222 doses compared with day 0 and with MenACWY recipients. The 56-69-year group was small, and its depth increase did not reach significance, likely because of low power. CD4 TCRs associated with the vaccine covered the entire spike protein, and the dominant responses were in regions 160-218 and 743-854. Because no day 14 peak-response samples were available, the repertoires could be characterized only after the peak T cell response. Conclusions about previously exposed vaccinees were limited because only 5 or 6 AZD1222 recipients were SARS-CoV-2 seropositive at baseline. Reportedly, almost half of the unique spike-specific TCRs recognized epitopes lying outside the regions that are mutated in the B.1.351 and B.1.1.7 variants. Participants were mostly white British, with more females than males. The authors suggested clonal diversity may have been underestimated.

In light of the paper, this sample's time point label describes: baseline before first vaccination. Vaccinee samples were obtained from the UK trials COV001 and COV002, which included a single-blind randomized controlled phase 2/3 trial of AZD1222 (ChAdOx1 nCoV-19) in healthy adults. Trial participant PBMC samples were collected at day 0 and day 28 after the second dose for TCRbeta chain sequencing. The chain is encoded by TRBV29-1 joined to TRBJ1-1; perhaps TRBD1 is the D gene, with 5 bases matching. This receptor was identified in an adult in good health. This sample comprised peripheral blood, obtained on day 0 of AZD1222 vaccination. The DNA reads TGCAGCGTTGAGGGACGGGCGAACACTGAAGCTTTCTTT. Its protein product is CSVEGRANTEAFF.